This TCR beta chain was sequenced during a study of shared clonotypes between healthy human individuals. For sorted subsets, approximately 180 ng DNA per replicate equaled about 30,000 T cell genomes. Libraries were prepared by immunoSEQ multiplex PCR; TCRdb keeps only in-frame clonotypes and omits some of them. Here the sample spans a few hundred thousand clones, less than 98% being singletons. Points from the study as a whole: Larger richness was generally estimated for naive than memory subsets.

Concerning this clone: Its antigen is still unknown.

V dropped 4 bases and J dropped 3; count of bases not matched to a gene: 6. The CDR3 totals 14 residues. Per germline, CDR1 SGHRS and CDR2 YFSETQ. The sequencing input was naive CD4+ T cells sorted from blood. Subset denoted: CD45RA+ positively selected. The clonotype was recovered from a woman under 40 in good health. The genes are TRBV5-1 and TRBJ2-5, with TRBD1 identical over 7 bases. The CDR3 loop is CASSTGTAEETQYF. The CDR3, as DNA: TGCGCCAGCAGCACCGGGACAGCCGAAGAGACCCAGTACTTC.